This record looks at one TCR beta chain sequence and its context. The V segment lost 4 bases and the J segment 0 bases; nucleotides outside the gene matches: 12. The CDR3 runs 17 residues. Germline V lookup: CDR1 SQVTM, CDR2 ANQGSEA. This record comes from a study of cytotoxic CD8 clonotypes in ibrutinib-treated CLL. Study information: Included were 11 to 12 relapsed/refractory and over 14 treatment-naive patients, of whom roughly 17 were IGHV unmutated.

The protocol was immunoSEQ multiplex PCR, while the TCRdb copy is restricted to in-frame clones and leaves out a portion. The repertoire holds some 200,000 clones, 60% to 80% seen once, with approximately 10% in the top ten. This clonotype was obtained from a human donor with chronic lymphocytic leukemia. The chain couples TRBV29-1 to TRBJ2-1; 7 bases align to TRBD1. The specimen comprised PBMCs, sampled after 12 months of ibrutinib treatment. For the CDR3, the DNA is TGCAGCGTTGGGACCGGCAGGGGGTGGGGCTCCTACAATGAGCAGTTCTTC. Translation gives CSVGTGRGWGSYNEQFF.